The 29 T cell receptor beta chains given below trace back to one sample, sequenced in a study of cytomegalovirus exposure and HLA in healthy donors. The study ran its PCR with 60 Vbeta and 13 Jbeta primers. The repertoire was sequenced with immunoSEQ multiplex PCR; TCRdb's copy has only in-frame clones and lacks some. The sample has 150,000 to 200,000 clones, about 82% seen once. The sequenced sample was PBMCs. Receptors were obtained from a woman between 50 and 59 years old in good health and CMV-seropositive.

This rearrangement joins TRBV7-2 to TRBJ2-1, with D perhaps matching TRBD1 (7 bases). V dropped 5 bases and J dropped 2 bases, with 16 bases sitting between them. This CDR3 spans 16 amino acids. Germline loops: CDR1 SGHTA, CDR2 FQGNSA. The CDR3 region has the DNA TGTGCCAGCAGCCTCCAGGGGGGAGGCGCCTACAATGAGCAGTTCTTC. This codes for CASSLQGGGAYNEQFF.

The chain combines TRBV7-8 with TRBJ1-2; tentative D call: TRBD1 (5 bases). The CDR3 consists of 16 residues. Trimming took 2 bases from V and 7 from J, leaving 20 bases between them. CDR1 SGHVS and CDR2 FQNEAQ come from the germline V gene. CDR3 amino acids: CASSLRSWAGASGYTF. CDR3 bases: TGTGCCAGCAGCTTAAGGTCCTGGGCTGGGGCGTCTGGCTACACCTTC.

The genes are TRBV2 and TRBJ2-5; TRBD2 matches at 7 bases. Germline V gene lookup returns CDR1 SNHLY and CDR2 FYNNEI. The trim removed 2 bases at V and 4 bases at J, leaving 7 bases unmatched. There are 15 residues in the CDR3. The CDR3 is CASSERGREGETQYF. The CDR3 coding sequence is TGTGCCAGCAGTGAACGGGGCAGGGAGGGAGAGACCCAGTACTTC.

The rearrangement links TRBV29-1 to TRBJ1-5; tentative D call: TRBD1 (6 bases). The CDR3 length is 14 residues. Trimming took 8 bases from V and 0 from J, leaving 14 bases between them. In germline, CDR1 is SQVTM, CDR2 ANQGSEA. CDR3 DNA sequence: TGCAGCAACATACCAGGGGATAGCAATCAGCCCCAGCATTTT. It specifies CSNIPGDSNQPQHF.

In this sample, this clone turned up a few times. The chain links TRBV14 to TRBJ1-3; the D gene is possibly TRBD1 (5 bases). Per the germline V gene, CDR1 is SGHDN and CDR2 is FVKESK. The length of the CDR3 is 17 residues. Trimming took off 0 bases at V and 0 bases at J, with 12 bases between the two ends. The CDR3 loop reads CASSQDRVGASGNTIYF. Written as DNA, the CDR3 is TGTGCCAGCAGCCAAGACAGGGTAGGGGCCTCTGGAAACACCATATATTTT.

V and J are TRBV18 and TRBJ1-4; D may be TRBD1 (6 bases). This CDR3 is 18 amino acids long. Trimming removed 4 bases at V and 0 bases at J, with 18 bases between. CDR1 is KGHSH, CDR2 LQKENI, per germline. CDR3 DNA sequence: TGTGCCAGCTCACGGGGAAGACCGGACAGTGCAACTAATGAAAAACTGTTTTTT. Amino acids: CASSRGRPDSATNEKLFF. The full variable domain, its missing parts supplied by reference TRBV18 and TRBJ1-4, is NAGVMQNPRHLVRRRGQEARLRCSPMKGHSHVYWYRQLPEEGLKFMVYLQKENIIDESGMPKERFSAEFPKEGPSILRIQQVVRGDSAAYFCASSRGRPDSATNEKLFFGSGTQLSVL.

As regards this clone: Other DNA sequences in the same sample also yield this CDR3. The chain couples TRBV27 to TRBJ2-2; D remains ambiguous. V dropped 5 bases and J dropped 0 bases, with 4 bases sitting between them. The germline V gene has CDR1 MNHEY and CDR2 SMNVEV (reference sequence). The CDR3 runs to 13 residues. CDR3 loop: CASSPTNTGELFF. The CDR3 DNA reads TGTGCCAGCAGTCCAACGAACACCGGGGAGCTGTTTTTT.

The CDR3 is CASTIPGLAGAMFF. CDR3 bases: TGTGCCAGCACCATACCGGGACTAGCGGGGGCGATGTTCTTC. The chain uses TRBV28 and TRBJ2-1; 14 bases match TRBD2. Unmatched junction bases numbered 11, after V lost 7 bases and J lost 15 bases. Germline CDR1 is MDHEN and CDR2 is SYDVKM. This CDR3 is built from 14 residues.

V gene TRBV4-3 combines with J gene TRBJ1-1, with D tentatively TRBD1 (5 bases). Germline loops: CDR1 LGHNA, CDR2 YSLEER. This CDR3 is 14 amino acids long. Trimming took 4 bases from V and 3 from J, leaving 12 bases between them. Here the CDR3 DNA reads TGCGCCAGCAGCCGACGGACCAGGGACACTGAAGCTTTCTTT. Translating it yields CASSRRTRDTEAFF.

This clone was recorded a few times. The CDR3 is CSVTGTGRSQPQHF. The CDR3 DNA follows: TGCAGCGTTACCGGGACAGGGAGGAGTCAGCCCCAGCATTTT. This chain links TRBV29-1 with TRBJ1-5, with TRBD1 matching 9 bases. Germline V CDR1 and CDR2: SQVTM, ANQGSEA. The V and J ends lost 5 bases and 6 bases, in that order; junction bases with no gene match: 8. CDR3 length equals 14 residues.

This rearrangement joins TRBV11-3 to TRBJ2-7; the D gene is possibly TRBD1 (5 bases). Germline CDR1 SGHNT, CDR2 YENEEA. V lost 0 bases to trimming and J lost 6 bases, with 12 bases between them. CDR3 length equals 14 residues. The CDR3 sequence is CASSLDARVSEQYF. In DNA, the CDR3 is TGTGCCAGCAGCTTAGATGCCAGGGTAAGCGAGCAGTACTTC. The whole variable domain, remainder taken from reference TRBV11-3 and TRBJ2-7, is EAGVVQSPRYKIIEKKQPVAFWCNPISGHNTLYWYLQNLGQGPELLIRYENEEAVDDSQLPKDRFSAERLKGVDSTLKIQPAELGDSAVYLCASSLDARVSEQYFGPGTRLTVT.

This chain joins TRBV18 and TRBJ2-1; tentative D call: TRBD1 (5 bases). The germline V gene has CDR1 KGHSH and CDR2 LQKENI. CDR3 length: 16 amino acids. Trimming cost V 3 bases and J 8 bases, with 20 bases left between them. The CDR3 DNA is TGTGCCAGCTCACCTCCCGGATGGCAGGGCGAGGATGAGCAGTTCTTC. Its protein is CASSPPGWQGEDEQFF. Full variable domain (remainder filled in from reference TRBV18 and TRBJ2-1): NAGVMQNPRHLVRRRGQEARLRCSPMKGHSHVYWYRQLPEEGLKFMVYLQKENIIDESGMPKERFSAEFPKEGPSILRIQQVVRGDSAAYFCASSPPGWQGEDEQFFGPGTRLTVL.

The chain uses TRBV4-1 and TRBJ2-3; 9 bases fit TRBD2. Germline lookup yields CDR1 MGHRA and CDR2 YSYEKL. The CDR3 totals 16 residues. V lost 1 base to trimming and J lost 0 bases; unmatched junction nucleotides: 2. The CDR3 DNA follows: TGCGCCAGCAGCCAAGGCGGGGGGGCAAGCACAGATACGCAGTATTTT. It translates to CASSQGGGASTDTQYF.

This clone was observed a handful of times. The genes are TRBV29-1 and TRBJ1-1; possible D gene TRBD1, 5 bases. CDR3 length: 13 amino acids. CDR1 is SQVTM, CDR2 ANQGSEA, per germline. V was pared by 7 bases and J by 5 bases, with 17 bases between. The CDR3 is CSGLRGEATEAFF. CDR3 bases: TGCAGCGGCCTCCGGGGGGAGGCTACTGAAGCTTTCTTT.

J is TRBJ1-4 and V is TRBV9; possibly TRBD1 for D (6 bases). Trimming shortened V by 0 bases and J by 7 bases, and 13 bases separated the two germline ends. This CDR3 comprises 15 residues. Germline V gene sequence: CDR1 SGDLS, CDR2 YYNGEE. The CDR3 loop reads CASSVVGGLAEKLFF. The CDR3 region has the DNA TGTGCCAGCAGCGTAGTTGGGGGCCTTGCTGAAAAACTGTTTTTT.

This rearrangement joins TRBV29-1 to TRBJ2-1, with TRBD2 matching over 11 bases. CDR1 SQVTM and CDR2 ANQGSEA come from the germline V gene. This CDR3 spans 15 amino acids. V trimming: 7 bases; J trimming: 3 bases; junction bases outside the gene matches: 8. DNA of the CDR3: TGCAGCGGCGCACTAGCGGGAGAATTCTACAATGAGCAGTTCTTC. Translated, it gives CSGALAGEFYNEQFF.

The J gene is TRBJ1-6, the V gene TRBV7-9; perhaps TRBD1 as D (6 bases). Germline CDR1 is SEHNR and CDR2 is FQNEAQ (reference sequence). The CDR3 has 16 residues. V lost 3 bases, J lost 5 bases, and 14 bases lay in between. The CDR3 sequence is CASSFQGNSNNSPLHF. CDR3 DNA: TGTGCCAGCAGCTTCCAGGGGAATTCTAATAATTCACCCCTCCACTTT.

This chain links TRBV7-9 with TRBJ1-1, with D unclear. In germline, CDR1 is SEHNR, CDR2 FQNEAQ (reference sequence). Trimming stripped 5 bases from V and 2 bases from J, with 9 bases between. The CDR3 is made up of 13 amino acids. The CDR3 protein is CASSQEANTEAFF. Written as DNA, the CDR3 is TGTGCCAGCAGCCAAGAGGCAAACACTGAAGCTTTCTTT.

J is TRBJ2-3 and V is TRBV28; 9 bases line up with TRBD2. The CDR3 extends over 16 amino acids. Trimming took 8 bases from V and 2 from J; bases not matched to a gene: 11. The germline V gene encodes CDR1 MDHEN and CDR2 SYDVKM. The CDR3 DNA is TGTGCCAGCGGGCGAGGAGCGGGAGGAGCCACAGATACGCAGTATTTT. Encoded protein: CASGRGAGGATDTQYF.

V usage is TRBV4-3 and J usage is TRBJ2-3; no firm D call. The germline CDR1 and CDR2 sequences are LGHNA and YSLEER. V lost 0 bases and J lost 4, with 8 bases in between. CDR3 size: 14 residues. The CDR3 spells CASSQEAPSDTQYF. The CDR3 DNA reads TGCGCCAGCAGCCAAGAGGCCCCATCAGATACGCAGTATTTT.

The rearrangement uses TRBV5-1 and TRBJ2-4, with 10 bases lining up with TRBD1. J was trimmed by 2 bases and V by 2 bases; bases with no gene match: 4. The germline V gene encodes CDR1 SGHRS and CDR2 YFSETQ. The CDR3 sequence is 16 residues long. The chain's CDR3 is CASSFLDRGTKNIQYF. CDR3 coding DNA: TGCGCCAGCAGCTTCTTGGACAGGGGGACCAAAAACATTCAGTACTTC.

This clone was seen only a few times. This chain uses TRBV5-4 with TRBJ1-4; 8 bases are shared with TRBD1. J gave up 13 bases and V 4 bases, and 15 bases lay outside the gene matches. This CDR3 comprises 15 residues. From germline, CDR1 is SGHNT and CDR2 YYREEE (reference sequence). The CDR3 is CASSVAGTGPGRLFF. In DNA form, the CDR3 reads TGTGCCAGCAGCGTCGCCGGGACAGGTCCCGGTCGACTGTTTTTT. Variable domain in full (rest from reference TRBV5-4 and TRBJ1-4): ETGVTQSPTHLIKTRGQQVTLRCSSQSGHNTVSWYQQALGQGPQFIFQYYREEENGRGNFPPRFSGLQFPNYSSELNVNALELDDSALYLCASSVAGTGPGRLFFGSGTQLSVL.

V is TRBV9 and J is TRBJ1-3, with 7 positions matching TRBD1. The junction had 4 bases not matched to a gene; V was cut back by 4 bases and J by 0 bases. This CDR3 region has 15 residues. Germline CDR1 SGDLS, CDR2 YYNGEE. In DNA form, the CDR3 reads TGTGCCAGCAGCCAGGACAGGTACTCTGGAAACACCATATATTTT. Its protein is CASSQDRYSGNTIYF.

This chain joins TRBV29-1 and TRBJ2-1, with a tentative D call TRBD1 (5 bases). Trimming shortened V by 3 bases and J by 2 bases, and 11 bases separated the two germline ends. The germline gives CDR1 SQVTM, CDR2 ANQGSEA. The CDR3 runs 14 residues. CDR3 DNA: TGCAGCGTTGAGGCGACAGATACCTACAATGAGCAGTTCTTC. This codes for CSVEATDTYNEQFF.

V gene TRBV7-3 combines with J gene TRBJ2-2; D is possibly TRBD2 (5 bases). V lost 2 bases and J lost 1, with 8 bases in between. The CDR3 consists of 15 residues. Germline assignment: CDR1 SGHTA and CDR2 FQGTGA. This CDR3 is CASSLGSGNTGELFF. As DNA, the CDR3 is TGTGCCAGCAGCTTAGGGAGCGGGAACACCGGGGAGCTGTTTTTT.

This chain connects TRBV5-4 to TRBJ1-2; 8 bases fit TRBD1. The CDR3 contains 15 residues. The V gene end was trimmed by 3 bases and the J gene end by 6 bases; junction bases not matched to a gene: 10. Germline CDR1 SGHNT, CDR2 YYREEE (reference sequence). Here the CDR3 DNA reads TGTGCCAGCAGCTCCCCCATCAGGGGGCTAAATGGCTACACCTTC. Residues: CASSSPIRGLNGYTF.

CDR3 region: CASSRQNSETQYF. The CDR3 nucleotides are TGTGCCAGCAGCCGACAGAATTCAGAGACCCAGTACTTC. This chain connects TRBV11-2 to TRBJ2-5, with D possibly TRBD1 on 5 matching bases. Germline V gene data show CDR1 as SGHAT and CDR2 as FQNNGV. V was cut by 5 bases and J by 4 bases, with 11 bases left in between. The CDR3 runs to 13 residues. The variable domain in full, completed from reference TRBV11-2 and TRBJ2-5, reads EAGVAQSPRYKIIEKRQSVAFWCNPISGHATLYWYQQILGQGPKLLIQFQNNGVVDDSQLPKDRFSAERLKGVDSTLKIQPAKLEDSAVYLCASSRQNSETQYFGPGTRLLVL.

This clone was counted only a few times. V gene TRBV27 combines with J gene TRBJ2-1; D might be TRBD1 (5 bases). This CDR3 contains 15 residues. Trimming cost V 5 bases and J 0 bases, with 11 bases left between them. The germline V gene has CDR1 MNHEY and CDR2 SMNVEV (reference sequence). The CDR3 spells CASSADRSSYNEQFF. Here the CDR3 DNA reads TGTGCCAGCAGTGCCGACAGAAGCTCCTACAATGAGCAGTTCTTC.

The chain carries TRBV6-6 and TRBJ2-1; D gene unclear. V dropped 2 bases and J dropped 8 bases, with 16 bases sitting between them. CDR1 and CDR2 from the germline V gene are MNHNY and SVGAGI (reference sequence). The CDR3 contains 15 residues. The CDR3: CASSYPRSAQDEQFF. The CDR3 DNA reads TGTGCCAGCAGTTACCCTCGATCAGCCCAGGATGAGCAGTTCTTC.